These 30 T cell receptor beta chains were sequenced from one sample in a study of CD8 T cells in ankylosing spondylitis. Study observations and caveats: Characteristic of ankylosing spondylitis blood, it appeared, was a TCR beta motif comprising several highly homologous variants.

No antigen is known for these receptors. From the 5' RACE reads, TCRdb called clonotypes with MiXCR, one entry per CDR3 protein. The sample lists around 770,000 distinct CDR3 sequences, under 20% occurring once. Sequenced: blood, either unsorted or a sorted T cell fraction (not recorded which). These TCRs come from a male donor with ankylosing spondylitis.

This clonotype came up a few times. The V gene is TRBV4-1, the J gene TRBJ2-2, with TRBD2 as a possible D gene (6 bases). The V and J ends lost 0 bases and 3 bases respectively, with 8 bases between them. CDR3 length: 15 residues. Germline values: CDR1 MGHRA, CDR2 YSYEKL. Here the CDR3 reads CASSQESGDTGELFF. The CDR3 region has the DNA TGCGCCAGCAGCCAAGAATCGGGGGACACCGGGGAGCTGTTTTTT.

The J gene is TRBJ2-3, the V gene TRBV7-8; TRBD2 matches 8 bases. The CDR3 runs to 19 residues. V was clipped by 0 bases and J by 0 bases; unmatched bases: 11. CDR1 and CDR2 (germline): SGHVS, FQNEAQ. The CDR3 is CASSLAPAGGEPSTDTQYF. As DNA, the CDR3 is TGTGCCAGCAGCTTAGCTCCCGCGGGAGGCGAACCTAGCACAGATACGCAGTATTTT.

The sample holds a few counts of this clonotype. The V gene is TRBV4-1, the J gene TRBJ1-5; TRBD1 matches 7 bases. This CDR3 contains 17 residues. Trimming at V came to 3 bases and at J to 7 bases, leaving 15 bases not matched to a gene. Germline-derived CDR1 and CDR2 are MGHRA and YSYEKL. CDR3 sequence reads: CASSHAYDRDRGQPQHF. In nucleotides, the CDR3 is TGCGCCAGCAGCCATGCATACGACCGGGACAGAGGACAGCCCCAGCATTTT.

This chain connects TRBV5-1 to TRBJ2-1, with 7 bases identical to TRBD1. With 0 bases clipped from V and 5 bases from J, the junction kept 5 bases outside the gene matches. Germline CDR1 SGHRS, CDR2 YFSETQ. The CDR3 loop spans 15 amino acids. The CDR3 bases are TGCGCCAGCAGCTTGGTAGGGGGCCCCAACAATGAGCAGTTCTTC. Its protein is CASSLVGGPNNEQFF.

This chain uses TRBV7-9 with TRBJ2-1; D uncertain. In germline, CDR1 is SEHNR, CDR2 FQNEAQ (reference sequence). Trimming pared 4 bases from V and 0 bases from J, leaving 7 bases between. The CDR3 extends over 14 amino acids. The CDR3 region has the DNA TGTGCCAGCAGCTGGTCAAGCTCCTACAATGAGCAGTTCTTC. Translating it yields CASSWSSSYNEQFF.

This clonotype came up many times. J is TRBJ2-7 and V is TRBV4-3, with 9 bases identical to TRBD1. This CDR3 spans 15 amino acids. V lost 1 base and J lost 1; bases outside the gene matches: 2. Germline V gives CDR1 LGHNA, CDR2 YSLEER. The CDR3 here is CASSQGTGESYEQYF. For the CDR3, the DNA is TGCGCCAGCAGCCAAGGGACAGGGGAATCCTACGAGCAGTACTTC.

This chain connects TRBV24-1 to TRBJ2-5; TRBD1 is a possible D gene (5 bases). V shed 4 bases and J shed 3 bases, with 17 bases lying between them. CDR1 and CDR2 from the germline V gene are KGHDR and SFDVKD. The CDR3 covers 16 residues. The CDR3, as DNA: TGTGCCACCAGTGACCCGGCTGAAAAAGGGGAAGAGACCCAGTACTTC. It codes for CATSDPAEKGEETQYF.

This clonotype was detected a few times. The chain is built from TRBV20-1 and TRBJ1-2; possible D gene TRBD1, 6 bases. V was shortened by 0 bases and J by 5 bases, with 22 bases between the two germline ends. This CDR3 contains 17 residues. In germline, CDR1 is DFQATT, CDR2 SNEGSKA (reference sequence). The CDR3 sequence is CSARDNRRSPGAYGYTF. The CDR3 DNA reads as TGCAGTGCTAGAGATAATAGGAGATCCCCGGGGGCATATGGCTACACCTTC.

This clonotype was picked up many times. This sequence joins TRBV12-3 or TRBV12-4 and TRBJ2-5, with TRBD2 matching 7 bases. With V trimmed by 5 bases and J by 1 base, 10 bases remained unmatched. This CDR3 comprises 16 residues. The CDR3 region has the DNA TGTGCCAGCAGTCCACCCAGCGGGATTCCCCAAGAGACCCAGTACTTC. Protein: CASSPPSGIPQETQYF.

DNA of the CDR3: TGCGCCAGCAGCTCGGGACACCTAGCTAACTATGGCTACACCTTC. Encoded protein: CASSSGHLANYGYTF. V is TRBV5-1 and J is TRBJ1-2, with D maybe TRBD1 (6 bases). Trimming pared 3 bases from V and 0 bases from J, leaving 12 bases between. Germline-derived CDR1 and CDR2 are SGHRS and YFSETQ. The CDR3 covers 15 residues.

The J gene is TRBJ1-2, the V gene TRBV5-6, with D perhaps TRBD1 (5 bases). Trimming removed 3 bases from V and 5 bases from J, with 17 bases in between. This CDR3 has 15 residues. Germline CDR1 and CDR2: SGHDT and YYEEEE. The CDR3 here is CASSYAGEGTYGYTF. The CDR3 coding sequence is TGTGCCAGCAGCTATGCCGGGGAGGGGACTTATGGCTACACCTTC.

The chain combines TRBV15 with TRBJ2-3; 8 nucleotides align to TRBD2. With 3 bases clipped from V and 0 bases from J, the junction kept 2 bases outside the gene matches. CDR1 LNHNV and CDR2 YYDKDF come from the germline V gene (reference sequence). This CDR3 has 15 amino acids. The CDR3 DNA sequence: TGTGCCACCAGCAGTGGGACTAGGAGCACAGATACGCAGTATTTT. Translated: CATSSGTRSTDTQYF.

This clonotype appeared many times. CDR3 sequence: CASSDHNEQFF. As DNA, the CDR3 is TGTGCCAGCAGCGACCACAATGAGCAGTTCTTC. V usage is TRBV4-2 and J usage is TRBJ2-1, with D unresolved. The germline CDR1 and CDR2 sequences are LGHNA and YNFKEQ. The CDR3 has 11 amino acids. The V end was cut by 5 bases, the J end by 5 bases, with 4 bases between.

This clonotype was counted only a few times. V usage is TRBV12-3 or TRBV12-4 and J usage is TRBJ1-6, with D tentatively TRBD1 (5 bases). V gave up 5 bases and J gave up 8 bases, with 13 bases separating them. This CDR3 is 14 amino acids long. This CDR3 is CASSPDSAYSPLHF. The CDR3 DNA follows: TGTGCCAGCAGTCCAGACAGCGCGTATTCACCCCTCCACTTT.

The chain employs TRBV7-9 and TRBJ2-1; D gene ambiguous. The CDR3 runs to 16 residues. Germline loops: CDR1 SEHNR, CDR2 FQNEAQ (reference sequence). V lost 1 base, J lost 4 bases, and 14 bases lay in between. CDR3 nucleotide sequence: TGTGCCAGCAGCTTAGTGTCACAGTTTTATTACAATGAGCAGTTCTTC. This sequence encodes CASSLVSQFYYNEQFF.

V is TRBV12-3 or TRBV12-4 and J is TRBJ2-7; no reliable D call. The CDR3 sequence is 13 residues long. Trimming stripped 3 bases from V and 3 bases from J, with 9 bases between. CDR3 region: CASSFQPNYEQYF. For the CDR3, the DNA is TGTGCCAGCAGTTTCCAGCCCAACTACGAGCAGTACTTC.

This clonotype was recorded a few times. The chain couples TRBV6-2 or TRBV6-3 to TRBJ1-2; 7 positions agree with TRBD1. Germline values: CDR1 MNHEY, CDR2 SVGEGT. J gave up 3 bases and V 2 bases, and 0 bases lay outside the gene matches. The CDR3 runs 13 residues. The CDR3 coding sequence is TGTGCCAGCAGTTACGACAGGGACTATGGCTACACCTTC. This codes for CASSYDRDYGYTF.

V gene TRBV9 combines with J gene TRBJ2-3; D ambiguous. V was clipped by 0 bases and J by 4 bases, with 6 bases between them. In germline, CDR1 is SGDLS, CDR2 YYNGEE. There are 13 residues in the CDR3. CDR3 in DNA: TGTGCCAGCAGCGTAGCTCAGGCAGATACGCAGTATTTT. This encodes CASSVAQADTQYF.

The chain links TRBV12-3 or TRBV12-4 to TRBJ1-5; D is unresolved. V shed 5 bases and J shed 4 bases, with 12 bases lying between them. CDR3 size: 14 residues. Here the CDR3 reads CASSPVGLNQPQHF. CDR3 coding DNA: TGTGCCAGCAGTCCGGTGGGGTTAAATCAGCCCCAGCATTTT.

This clonotype turned up a few times. V and J are TRBV5-1 and TRBJ1-1; D possibly corresponds to TRBD1 (5 bases). The CDR3 length is 13 residues. Germline V CDR1 and CDR2: SGHRS, YFSETQ. Deletions cut 4 bases from V and 4 bases from J, with 11 bases between. The CDR3 coding sequence is TGCGCCAGCAGCGCTCAGGGAGGCACTGAAGCTTTCTTT. It translates to CASSAQGGTEAFF.

This clonotype was found a few times. The chain recombines TRBV4-1 with TRBJ2-2; perhaps D is TRBD1 or TRBD2 (5 bases each). Deletions cut 2 bases from V and 2 bases from J, with 15 bases between. Germline V gene lookup returns CDR1 MGHRA and CDR2 YSYEKL. CDR3 length: 17 residues. The CDR3 nucleotides read TGCGCCAGCAGCCAACCAGGGCGGACGGGAAACACCGGGGAGCTGTTTTTT. Translated: CASSQPGRTGNTGELFF.

This clonotype was seen a few times. This chain joins TRBV29-1 and TRBJ2-6; the D gene is possibly TRBD1 (6 bases). V dropped 7 bases and J dropped 1 base, with 8 bases sitting between them. CDR1 is SQVTM, CDR2 ANQGSEA, per germline. The CDR3 loop spans 13 amino acids. For the CDR3, the DNA is TGCAGCGCCCAGGGGTCTGGGGCCAACGTCCTGACTTTC. Amino acid sequence: CSAQGSGANVLTF.

The chain uses TRBV29-1 and TRBJ1-2; 7 positions agree with TRBD1. Germline-derived CDR1 and CDR2 are SQVTM and ANQGSEA. CDR3 size: 16 residues. J was trimmed by 4 bases and V by 6 bases; bases with no gene match: 17. DNA of the CDR3: TGCAGCGTCTCTCCGGGACAGCACCCGTCTGGCTATGGCTACACCTTC. It translates to CSVSPGQHPSGYGYTF.

The V call is TRBV7-2, the J call TRBJ2-3, with TRBD2 matching 7 bases. With 1 base clipped from V and 2 bases from J, the junction kept 6 bases outside the gene matches. The length of the CDR3 is 16 residues. The germline CDR1 and CDR2 sequences are SGHTA and FQGNSA. This CDR3 reads CASSLVTLAVTDTQYF. The DNA of the CDR3 is TGTGCCAGCAGCTTAGTCACCCTAGCGGTCACAGATACGCAGTATTTT.

This clonotype was detected many times. This rearrangement joins TRBV7-8 to TRBJ1-5, with a possible D match to TRBD1 (6 bases). V gave up 4 bases and J gave up 0 bases, with 16 bases separating them. Germline CDR1 and CDR2: SGHVS and FQNEAQ. The CDR3 runs 17 residues. The CDR3 protein is CASSWGGAGDSNQPQHF. The CDR3 nucleotides are TGTGCCAGCAGCTGGGGAGGGGCAGGGGATAGCAATCAGCCCCAGCATTTT.

This clonotype was counted ten times or more. The chain employs TRBV10-3 and TRBJ2-2; 7 bases are shared with TRBD1. CDR1 and CDR2 from the germline V gene are ENHRY and SYGVKD. The CDR3 contains 14 residues. Trimming took 7 bases from V and 1 from J; bases not matched to a gene: 3. The CDR3 loop is CAINRGENTGELFF. The CDR3 bases are TGTGCCATCAACAGGGGCGAGAACACCGGGGAGCTGTTTTTT.

At least ten counts were recorded for this clonotype. The rearrangement links TRBV28 to TRBJ1-4, with a weak D call TRBD1 (5 bases). This CDR3 is 15 amino acids long. Germline assignment: CDR1 MDHEN and CDR2 SYDVKM. V shed 6 bases and J shed 3 bases, with 14 bases lying between them. Written as DNA, the CDR3 is TGTGCCAGCAGCCCGGGGGGGGATCCTAATGAAAAACTGTTTTTT. This encodes CASSPGGDPNEKLFF.

The chain is built from TRBV29-1 and TRBJ2-1, with D perhaps given as TRBD1 or TRBD2 (5 bases each). CDR1 and CDR2 (germline): SQVTM, ANQGSEA. V lost 6 bases and J 6 bases, leaving 15 bases between the germline ends. The CDR3 runs to 13 residues. This CDR3 reads CSVPSTRGNEQFF. CDR3 DNA sequence: TGCAGCGTCCCAAGCACGAGGGGCAATGAGCAGTTCTTC.

This chain connects TRBV4-1 to TRBJ2-7; D possibly corresponds to TRBD1 (6 bases). The CDR3 is 16 residues long. Germline CDR1 reads MGHRA; CDR2 reads YSYEKL. V lost 0 bases and J 10 bases, leaving 22 bases between the germline ends. The DNA of the CDR3 is TGCGCCAGCAGCCAAGAAAGTGGTCAGGGGTGGACGTCCCAGTACTTC. Translation: CASSQESGQGWTSQYF.

The table lists this clonotype with many counts. This rearrangement joins TRBV5-1 to TRBJ2-3; TRBD2 matches at 14 bases. This CDR3 is 18 amino acids long. Trimming took 2 bases from V and 4 from J; bases not matched to a gene: 9. From germline, CDR1 is SGHRS and CDR2 YFSETQ. DNA for the CDR3: TGCGCCAGCAGCTTCCGCCCGGGACTAGCGGGGGTGCCAGATACGCAGTATTTT. Residues: CASSFRPGLAGVPDTQYF.